The 21 T cell receptor beta chains listed next were all sequenced from one sample in a study of T-cell memory formation after mild COVID-19. Each CDR3 protein is one row after TCRdb ran MiXCR on the 5' RACE reads. The top ten hold around 1.2% of the sample, which has about 55,000 distinct CDR3 sequences, approximately 9.5% seen once. The sample was PBMCs or a T cell subset sorted from them (not recorded which). Receptor source: a man aged 18 to 29 who had mild COVID-19 (a few samples of this study predate the infection). Cell type and time point are not known.

This clonotype was seen a handful of times. CDR3 sequence (DNA): TGCGCCAGCAGTGAGGACCGGGTTTCTGGGGCCAACGTCCTGACTTTC. Its protein is CASSEDRVSGANVLTF. The genes are TRBV5-1 and TRBJ2-6; D gene uncertain. The ends were cut back, 5 bases at V and 1 base at J, with 13 bases in the middle. CDR1 SGHRS and CDR2 YFSETQ come from the germline V gene. This CDR3 is 16 amino acids long. The full variable domain, its missing parts supplied by reference TRBV5-1 and TRBJ2-6, is KAGVTQTPRYLIKTRGQQVTLSCSPISGHRSVSWYQQTPGQGLQFLFEYFSETQRNKGNFPGRFSGRQFSNSRSEMNVSTLELGDSALYLCASSEDRVSGANVLTFGAGSRLTVL.

A remark on this clonotype: With a much larger clone just one base away, this may be a read error. The chain employs TRBV20-1 and TRBJ2-3; D gene ambiguous. Germline values: CDR1 DFQATT, CDR2 SNEGSKA (reference sequence). The CDR3 loop spans 13 amino acids. Trimming shortened V by 6 bases and J by 4 bases, and 14 bases separated the two germline ends. The CDR3, as DNA: TGCAGTGCCCTGGTAGGGCTGGCAGATACGCAGTATTTT. It yields the protein CSALVGLADTQYF.

This clonotype has a count of ten or more. The V gene is TRBV20-1, the J gene TRBJ1-2, with no clear D. Trimming pared 2 bases from V and 4 bases from J, leaving 8 bases between. CDR1 and CDR2 from the germline V gene are DFQATT and SNEGSKA (reference sequence). CDR3 length: 12 residues. CDR3 region: CSARKLVYGYTF. CDR3 nucleotide sequence: TGCAGTGCTAGAAAGTTGGTCTATGGCTACACCTTC.

In this sample, this clonotype turned up many times. The chain couples TRBV7-2 to TRBJ2-3, with 10 bases identical to TRBD2. V dropped 2 bases and J dropped 4; count of bases not matched to a gene: 6. The CDR3 has 16 amino acids. CDR1 is SGHTA, CDR2 FQGNSA, per germline. The CDR3 bases are TGTGCCAGCAGCTTAAGAGCGGGGGGGCCATCAGATACGCAGTATTTT. Protein: CASSLRAGGPSDTQYF.

This clonotype has at least ten counts. The rearrangement uses TRBV5-1 and TRBJ2-7; D uncertain. The length of the CDR3 is 13 residues. Trimming took off 4 bases at V and 2 bases at J, with 10 bases between the two ends. Germline V gene lookup returns CDR1 SGHRS and CDR2 YFSETQ. CDR3 amino acids: CASSLLTTYEQYF. The CDR3 DNA sequence: TGCGCCAGCAGCCTACTAACTACCTACGAGCAGTACTTC.

V usage is TRBV12-3 or TRBV12-4 and J usage is TRBJ2-3, with D unclear. V was shortened by 2 bases and J by 2 bases, with 8 bases between the two germline ends. The CDR3 has 14 residues. The CDR3 coding sequence is TGTGCCAGCAGTTTACTTGGAGACACAGATACGCAGTATTTT. It is translated as CASSLLGDTDTQYF.

This clonotype was observed many times. The chain is built from TRBV5-1 and TRBJ2-5, with D hard to call. Germline CDR1 reads SGHRS; CDR2 reads YFSETQ. The CDR3 is 14 amino acids. V lost 2 bases and J lost 1, with 9 bases in between. The CDR3 nucleotides are TGCGCCAGCAGCTTTTTGACCAGCCAAGAGACCCAGTACTTC. Translation gives CASSFLTSQETQYF.

The rearrangement uses TRBV28 and TRBJ1-6; TRBD1 matches 8 bases. V lost 6 bases, J lost 1 base, and 5 bases stayed unmatched. Germline V gene sequence: CDR1 MDHEN, CDR2 SYDVKM. This CDR3 comprises 16 residues. The CDR3 DNA is TGTGCCAGCAGAATACAGGGGGTATCCTATAATTCACCCCTCCACTTT. Its translation is CASRIQGVSYNSPLHF.

This clonotype came up a few times. This chain uses TRBV27 with TRBJ1-5; D remains unclear. Germline V gene data show CDR1 as MNHEY and CDR2 as SMNVEV (reference sequence). Trimming left V 0 bases short and J 7 bases short, with 13 bases between. The CDR3 runs to 15 residues. The CDR3 loop reads CASSLSGTLTQPQHF. In DNA, the CDR3 is TGTGCCAGCAGTTTATCAGGCACCCTCACCCAGCCCCAGCATTTT.

This clonotype was detected only a few times. CDR3 coding DNA: TGTGCCAGCAGTTCCCAGGCATATAGGGTCTCCGGAGAGTACGAGCAGTACTTC. As protein: CASSSQAYRVSGEYEQYF. The J gene is TRBJ2-7, the V gene TRBV6-5; D ambiguous. The CDR3 loop spans 18 amino acids. The ends were cut back, 4 bases at V and 4 bases at J, with 26 bases in the middle. From germline, CDR1 is MNHEY and CDR2 SVGAGI.

V usage is TRBV24-1 and J usage is TRBJ2-1; 7 bases align to TRBD1. V was pared by 1 base and J by 7 bases, with 3 bases of the junction left unmatched. CDR3 length: 14 amino acids. Germline V gene sequence: CDR1 KGHDR, CDR2 SFDVKD. Here the CDR3 DNA reads TGTGCCACCAGTGATTTAGGCAGGGGGAATGAGCAGTTCTTC. Protein sequence: CATSDLGRGNEQFF.

This clonotype appeared a few times. The V gene is TRBV7-2, the J gene TRBJ1-2, with D perhaps matching TRBD1 (6 bases). V lost 1 base, J lost 5 bases, and 14 bases lay in between. CDR3 length: 15 amino acids. Germline V lookup: CDR1 SGHTA, CDR2 FQGNSA. CDR3 region: CASSLGPGAGYGYTF. DNA for the CDR3: TGTGCCAGCAGCTTAGGCCCGGGGGCGGGATATGGCTACACCTTC. Drawing the rest from reference TRBV7-2 and TRBJ1-2, the complete variable domain is GAGVSQSPSNKVTEKGKDVELRCDPISGHTALYWYRQSLGQGLEFLIYFQGNSAPDKSGLPSDRFSAERTGGSVSTLTIQRTQQEDSAVYLCASSLGPGAGYGYTFGSGTRLTVV.

This chain connects TRBV4-2 to TRBJ2-5; D unresolved. Trimming removed 3 bases at V and 2 bases at J, with 10 bases between. CDR1 and CDR2 from the germline V gene are LGHNA and YNFKEQ. CDR3 length: 14 amino acids. The CDR3 region is CASSQNLGQETQYF. The CDR3 DNA sequence: TGTGCCAGCAGCCAGAATCTTGGGCAAGAGACCCAGTACTTC.

V gene TRBV2 combines with J gene TRBJ2-5, with a tentative D call TRBD2 (5 bases). The CDR3 contains 12 residues. V was cut by 3 bases and J by 5 bases, with 7 bases left in between. Looked up from germline, CDR1 is SNHLY and CDR2 is FYNNEI. The CDR3 nucleotides read TGTGCCAGCAGTGAGGGAGCGGAGACCCAGTACTTC. It yields the protein CASSEGAETQYF.

The chain has TRBV3-1 and TRBJ2-2; D is unresolved. This CDR3 region has 17 residues. The V end lost 0 bases, the J end lost 3 bases, and 14 bases lay between the germline ends. CDR1 and CDR2 from the germline V gene are LGHDT and YNNKEL (reference sequence). The CDR3 sequence: CASSQEGIWEYTGELFF. The CDR3 coding sequence is TGTGCCAGCAGCCAAGAAGGTATTTGGGAATACACCGGGGAGCTGTTTTTT. The complete variable domain, with remaining parts taken from reference TRBV3-1 and TRBJ2-2, reads DTAVSQTPKYLVTQMGNDKSIKCEQNLGHDTMYWYKQDSKKFLKIMFSYNNKELIINETVPNRFSPKSPDKAHLNLHINSLELGDSAVYFCASSQEGIWEYTGELFFGEGSRLTVL.

There are many counts of this clonotype. The chain joins TRBV12-3 or TRBV12-4 to TRBJ2-3; the D is unclear. This CDR3 is 18 amino acids long. V was cut by 3 bases and J by 2 bases, with 21 bases left in between. CDR3 sequence reads: CASSFVGVKRLHTDTQYF. The CDR3, as DNA: TGTGCCAGCAGTTTCGTGGGTGTCAAGCGTCTTCACACAGATACGCAGTATTTT.

The J gene is TRBJ2-4, the V gene TRBV29-1; D assignment may be TRBD1 or TRBD2 (5 bases each). CDR3 length: 14 amino acids. The V end was cut by 7 bases, the J end by 6 bases, with 19 bases between. Germline loops: CDR1 SQVTM, CDR2 ANQGSEA. The CDR3 sequence is CSAETGQGVNIQYF. Here the CDR3 DNA reads TGCAGCGCCGAGACGGGGCAAGGGGTAAACATTCAGTACTTC.

The V and J genes are TRBV5-6 and TRBJ1-2; no firm D call. V lost 0 bases, J lost 5 bases, and 11 bases lay in between. Germline V CDR1 and CDR2: SGHDT, YYEEEE. The CDR3 runs 14 residues. DNA for the CDR3: TGTGCCAGCAGCTTGGTCCCCGTGGAGTATGGCTACACCTTC. Its protein product is CASSLVPVEYGYTF.

This clonotype was recorded a few times. The CDR3 sequence: CASSWGRNTEAFF. The DNA of the CDR3 is TGTGCCAGCAGCTGGGGGAGGAACACTGAAGCTTTCTTT. The V and J genes are TRBV7-8 and TRBJ1-1; weak D call: TRBD1 (5 bases). This CDR3 is 13 amino acids long. The germline gives CDR1 SGHVS, CDR2 FQNEAQ. V dropped 4 bases and J dropped 1 base, with 7 bases sitting between them. Complete variable domain (other parts from reference TRBV7-8 and TRBJ1-1): GAGVSQSPRYKVAKRGQDVALRCDPISGHVSLFWYQQALGQGPEFLTYFQNEAQLDKSGLPSDRFFAERPEGSVSTLKIQRTQQEDSAVYLCASSWGRNTEAFFGQGTRLTVV.

The chain recombines TRBV5-1 with TRBJ2-2, with D possibly being TRBD2 (5 bases). The V end lost 2 bases, the J end lost 1 base, and 9 bases lay between the germline ends. Germline loops: CDR1 SGHRS, CDR2 YFSETQ. The CDR3 has 15 residues. CDR3 bases: TGCGCCAGCAGCTTCGTGGGAGAGAACACCGGGGAGCTGTTTTTT. Residues: CASSFVGENTGELFF.

With regard to this clonotype: This may be a read error: a much more frequent sequence differs by one nucleotide. The chain is built from TRBV7-6 and TRBJ2-3; 7 bases are a match to TRBD1. With 6 bases clipped from V and 12 bases from J, the junction kept 9 bases outside the gene matches. Per germline, CDR1 SGHVS and CDR2 FNYEAQ. This CDR3 comprises 12 residues. The CDR3 protein is CASSYPTGPQYF. CDR3 DNA: TGTGCCAGCAGTTACCCGACAGGGCCCCAGTATTTT.